Each of the 23 T cell receptor beta chains below was sequenced from the same sample in a study of CD8+ T cells in alopecia areata. Stated treatment: oral pan-JAK inhibitor, 5-10 mg twice daily. RNA was extracted and reverse transcribed into cDNA as the sequencing template. TCRdb keeps only in-frame clones here, not all; method: immunoSEQ multiplex PCR. The data hold roughly 99,000 clones, with around 84% observed a single time. The sample consisted of CD8+ T cells sorted from blood, taken at week 24, from a patient treated with tofacitinib. Receptor source: a human donor with alopecia areata.

The chain recombines TRBV4-3 with TRBJ2-6; D is ambiguous. V lost 3 bases and J 0 bases, leaving 3 bases between the germline ends. Germline CDR1 is LGHNA and CDR2 is YSLEER. This CDR3 region has 14 residues. Written as DNA, the CDR3 is TGCGCCAGCAGCCAGAGCTCTGGGGCCAACGTCCTGACTTTC. Its protein is CASSQSSGANVLTF.

This clone was counted only a few times. At the DNA level, this CDR3 is encoded by other sequences in the same sample as well. The rearrangement joins TRBV13 to TRBJ2-3; D is ambiguous. The CDR3 is 11 residues long. Trimming cost V 4 bases and J 3 bases, with 2 bases left between them. The germline CDR1 and CDR2 sequences are PRHDT and FYEKMQ (reference sequence). The CDR3 nucleotides are TGTGCCAGCAGCTCGACAGATACGCAGTATTTT. It encodes CASSSTDTQYF.

J is TRBJ2-2 and V is TRBV29-1; D gene unclear. V lost 7 bases and J lost 1, with 7 bases in between. The CDR3 length is 12 residues. Germline V lookup: CDR1 SQVTM, CDR2 ANQGSEA. As DNA, the CDR3 is TGCAGCGCTTACAAGAACACCGGGGAGCTGTTTTTT. Amino acid sequence: CSAYKNTGELFF.

The chain carries TRBV27 and TRBJ2-1; D might be TRBD2 (5 bases). The CDR3 runs to 15 residues. Trimming shortened V by 3 bases and J by 3 bases, and 12 bases separated the two germline ends. Germline V CDR1 and CDR2: MNHEY, SMNVEV (reference sequence). For the CDR3, the DNA is TGTGCCAGCAGTTTCTCCCCGGGGTTCTACAATGAGCAGTTCTTC. Translation gives CASSFSPGFYNEQFF.

Written as DNA, the CDR3 is TGTGCCAGCAGCCGGGGGATCTCCTACGAGCAGTACTTC. Translated: CASSRGISYEQYF. This chain links TRBV7-9 with TRBJ2-7, with D tentatively TRBD2 (6 bases). V dropped 5 bases and J dropped 0 bases, with 8 bases sitting between them. The CDR3 extends over 13 amino acids. Germline assignment: CDR1 SEHNR and CDR2 FQNEAQ (reference sequence).

Comments on this clone: An end of the junction differs from the germline gene, which may be a read error. This chain links TRBV6-1 with TRBJ2-3, with 9 bases matching TRBD1. Germline CDR1 MNHNS, CDR2 SASEGT. This CDR3 contains 18 residues. The CDR3 DNA follows: TGTGCCAGCAGGGAAGACTTTACAGGGGGCGAGTTGACAGATACGCAGTATTTT. Translating gives CASREDFTGGELTDTQYF.

The chain combines TRBV27 with TRBJ1-1, with a possible D match to TRBD1 (5 bases). The germline CDR1 and CDR2 sequences are MNHEY and SMNVEV (reference sequence). Trimming took off 7 bases at V and 2 bases at J, with 11 bases between the two ends. CDR3 length: 13 residues. CDR3 sequence reads: CASTPGGNTEAFF. CDR3 sequence (DNA): TGTGCCAGCACCCCGGGGGGAAACACTGAAGCTTTCTTT.

This clone was recorded only once. The chain's CDR3 is CASSEARGGLSNEQFF. The CDR3, as DNA: TGTGCCAGCAGTGAAGCTCGAGGGGGACTATCCAATGAGCAGTTCTTC. The chain has TRBV6-1 and TRBJ2-1, with D possibly matching TRBD2 (7 bases). V was trimmed by 0 bases and J by 6 bases, leaving 15 bases between them. CDR1 is MNHNS and CDR2 is SASEGT in the germline V gene. CDR3 length equals 16 residues.

Points on this clone: The identical CDR3 is also encoded by other nucleotide sequences in the sample. The chain carries TRBV4-1 and TRBJ1-2; TRBD1 might be the D (5 bases). V dropped 1 base and J dropped 1 base, with 7 bases sitting between them. Germline V gene sequence: CDR1 MGHRA, CDR2 YSYEKL. The CDR3 is made up of 14 amino acids. CDR3 region: CASSQGGSNYGYTF. The CDR3 DNA reads TGCGCCAGCAGCCAAGGGGGCAGTAACTATGGCTACACCTTC.

The genes are TRBV7-8 and TRBJ2-7; TRBD2 matches at 8 bases. This CDR3 has 14 residues. Germline values: CDR1 SGHVS, CDR2 FQNEAQ. The V and J ends lost 2 bases and 4 bases, in that order; junction bases with no gene match: 4. The CDR3 reads CASSLPGGAYEQYF. The CDR3, as DNA: TGTGCCAGCAGCTTACCGGGGGGGGCTTACGAGCAGTACTTC.

This chain joins TRBV30 and TRBJ2-2, with D possibly matching TRBD1 (5 bases). The ends were cut back, 0 bases at V and 6 bases at J, with 11 bases in the middle. Germline lookup yields CDR1 GTSNPN and CDR2 SVGIG (reference sequence). The CDR3 consists of 14 residues. CDR3 amino acids: CAWSVRGGAGELFF. CDR3 coding DNA: TGTGCCTGGAGTGTAAGGGGTGGGGCCGGGGAGCTGTTTTTT. Looking up the rest from reference TRBV30 and TRBJ2-2 gives the full variable domain: SQTIHQWPATLVQPVGSPLSLECTVEGTSNPNLYWYRQAAGRGLQLLFYSVGIGQISSEVPQNLSASRPQDRQFILSSKKLLLSDSGFYLCAWSVRGGAGELFFGEGSRLTVL.

This chain links TRBV18 with TRBJ2-5; maybe TRBD1 (6 bases). Germline V CDR1 and CDR2: KGHSH, LQKENI. This CDR3 spans 18 amino acids. V shed 3 bases and J shed 2 bases, with 22 bases lying between them. In DNA form, the CDR3 reads TGTGCCAGCTCACCTCTCGTAGGGACCGGGACACCTCAAGAGACCCAGTACTTC. This gives the protein CASSPLVGTGTPQETQYF.

The chain employs TRBV19 and TRBJ2-3; maybe TRBD1 (6 bases). The germline V gene encodes CDR1 LNHDA and CDR2 SQIVND (reference sequence). The V end lost 3 bases, the J end lost 2 bases, and 9 bases lay between the germline ends. The CDR3 extends over 14 amino acids. The CDR3 region has the DNA TGTGCCAGTAGTATCGTGGGGGCCACAGATACGCAGTATTTT. As protein: CASSIVGATDTQYF.

The rearrangement links TRBV19 to TRBJ1-1; D is uncertain. V shed 7 bases and J shed 1 base, with 19 bases lying between them. The length of the CDR3 is 16 residues. Germline lookup yields CDR1 LNHDA and CDR2 SQIVND (reference sequence). The chain's CDR3 is CASTLHTSTENTEAFF. The CDR3 DNA sequence: TGTGCCAGTACACTTCACACTTCTACAGAGAACACTGAAGCTTTCTTT.

This rearrangement joins TRBV5-1 to TRBJ2-7; TRBD2 agrees at 9 bases. The CDR3 loop spans 15 amino acids. Germline CDR1 SGHRS, CDR2 YFSETQ. Trimming took 4 bases from V and 5 from J; bases not matched to a gene: 10. The CDR3 region is CASSIGAAGGDEQYF. The CDR3 nucleotides are TGCGCCAGCAGCATTGGGGCAGCGGGGGGCGACGAGCAGTACTTC.

This chain links TRBV7-9 with TRBJ2-1; D may be TRBD2 (5 bases). The germline V gene has CDR1 SEHNR and CDR2 FQNEAQ (reference sequence). V lost 1 base, J lost 5 bases, and 24 bases lay in between. The CDR3 covers 19 residues. The CDR3 DNA reads TGTGCCAGCAGCTTAGACCCGGCCGTGTCGGGGATTCGTCACAATGAGCAGTTCTTC. Translation: CASSLDPAVSGIRHNEQFF.

This rearrangement joins TRBV4-1 to TRBJ1-1; D remains ambiguous. The CDR3 spans 16 residues. Germline V gene data show CDR1 as MGHRA and CDR2 as YSYEKL. V was pared by 4 bases and J by 0 bases, with 15 bases between. The CDR3 coding sequence is TGCGCCAGCAGCCTTCGGGCAGCACAAATGAACACTGAAGCTTTCTTT. Its translation is CASSLRAAQMNTEAFF.

In DNA, the CDR3 is TGCGCCAGCAGCGGTCCGGGCGGCCGTCCCCAGTACTTC. Its protein product is CASSGPGGRPQYF. The rearrangement links TRBV4-1 to TRBJ2-5; no clear D gene. Per germline, CDR1 MGHRA and CDR2 YSYEKL. This CDR3 has 13 amino acids. Trimming removed 5 bases from V and 9 bases from J, with 16 bases in between.

The chain has TRBV27 and TRBJ2-5; either TRBD1 or TRBD2 may supply D (6 bases each). Trimming took 0 bases from V and 5 from J, leaving 22 bases between them. The germline V gene has CDR1 MNHEY and CDR2 SMNVEV (reference sequence). This CDR3 has 18 amino acids. The CDR3 reads CASSLSSGTRGRWETQYF. CDR3 bases: TGTGCCAGCAGTTTATCGTCGGGGACTCGGGGGCGCTGGGAGACCCAGTACTTC.

V and J are TRBV7-9 and TRBJ2-3; D is uncertain. V was shortened by 5 bases and J by 0 bases, with 9 bases between the two germline ends. Germline V gene sequence: CDR1 SEHNR, CDR2 FQNEAQ (reference sequence). This CDR3 is built from 14 residues. In DNA, the CDR3 is TGTGCCAGCAGCCAGACCCGTAGCACAGATACGCAGTATTTT. Protein: CASSQTRSTDTQYF.

This chain joins TRBV30 and TRBJ1-1, with 7 bases that match TRBD1. The trim removed 2 bases at V and 5 bases at J, leaving 5 bases unmatched. The CDR3 runs 13 residues. CDR1 and CDR2 (germline): GTSNPN, SVGIG (reference sequence). The CDR3 nucleotides are TGTGCCTGGAGTCTGACAGGGATAACTGAAGCTTTCTTT. Its translation is CAWSLTGITEAFF.

The count of this clone is one. The chain recombines TRBV27 with TRBJ1-1, with D possibly matching TRBD1 (6 bases). Per germline, CDR1 MNHEY and CDR2 SMNVEV (reference sequence). V was clipped by 2 bases and J by 5 bases, with 9 bases between them. The length of the CDR3 is 13 residues. The CDR3 nucleotides read TGTGCCAGCAGTTTAGTAGGGGGAACTGAAGCTTTCTTT. This encodes CASSLVGGTEAFF.

Written as DNA, the CDR3 is TGTGCCAGCAGTTCCGGACGGAGCACAGATACGCAGTATTTT. This translates into CASSSGRSTDTQYF. This sequence joins TRBV2 and TRBJ2-3; D unclear. V dropped 5 bases and J dropped 0 bases, with 9 bases sitting between them. This CDR3 spans 14 amino acids. Germline loops: CDR1 SNHLY, CDR2 FYNNEI.